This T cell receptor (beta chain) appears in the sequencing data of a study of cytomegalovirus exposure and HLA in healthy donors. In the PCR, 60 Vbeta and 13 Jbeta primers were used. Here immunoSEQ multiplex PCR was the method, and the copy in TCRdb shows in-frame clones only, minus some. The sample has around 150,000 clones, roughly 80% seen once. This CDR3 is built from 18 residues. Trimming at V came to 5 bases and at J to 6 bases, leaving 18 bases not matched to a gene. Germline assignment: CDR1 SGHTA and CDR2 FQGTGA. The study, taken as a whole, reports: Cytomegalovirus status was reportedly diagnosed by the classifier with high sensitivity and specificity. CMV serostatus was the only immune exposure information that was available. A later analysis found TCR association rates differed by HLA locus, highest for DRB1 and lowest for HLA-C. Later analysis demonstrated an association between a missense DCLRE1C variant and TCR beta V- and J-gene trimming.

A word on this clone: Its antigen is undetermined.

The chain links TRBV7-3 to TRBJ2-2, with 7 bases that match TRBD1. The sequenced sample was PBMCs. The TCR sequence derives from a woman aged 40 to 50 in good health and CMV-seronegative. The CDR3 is CASSPTGIVQGWAGELFF. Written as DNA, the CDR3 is TGTGCCAGCAGCCCCACCGGGATTGTACAGGGGTGGGCCGGGGAGCTGTTTTTT.